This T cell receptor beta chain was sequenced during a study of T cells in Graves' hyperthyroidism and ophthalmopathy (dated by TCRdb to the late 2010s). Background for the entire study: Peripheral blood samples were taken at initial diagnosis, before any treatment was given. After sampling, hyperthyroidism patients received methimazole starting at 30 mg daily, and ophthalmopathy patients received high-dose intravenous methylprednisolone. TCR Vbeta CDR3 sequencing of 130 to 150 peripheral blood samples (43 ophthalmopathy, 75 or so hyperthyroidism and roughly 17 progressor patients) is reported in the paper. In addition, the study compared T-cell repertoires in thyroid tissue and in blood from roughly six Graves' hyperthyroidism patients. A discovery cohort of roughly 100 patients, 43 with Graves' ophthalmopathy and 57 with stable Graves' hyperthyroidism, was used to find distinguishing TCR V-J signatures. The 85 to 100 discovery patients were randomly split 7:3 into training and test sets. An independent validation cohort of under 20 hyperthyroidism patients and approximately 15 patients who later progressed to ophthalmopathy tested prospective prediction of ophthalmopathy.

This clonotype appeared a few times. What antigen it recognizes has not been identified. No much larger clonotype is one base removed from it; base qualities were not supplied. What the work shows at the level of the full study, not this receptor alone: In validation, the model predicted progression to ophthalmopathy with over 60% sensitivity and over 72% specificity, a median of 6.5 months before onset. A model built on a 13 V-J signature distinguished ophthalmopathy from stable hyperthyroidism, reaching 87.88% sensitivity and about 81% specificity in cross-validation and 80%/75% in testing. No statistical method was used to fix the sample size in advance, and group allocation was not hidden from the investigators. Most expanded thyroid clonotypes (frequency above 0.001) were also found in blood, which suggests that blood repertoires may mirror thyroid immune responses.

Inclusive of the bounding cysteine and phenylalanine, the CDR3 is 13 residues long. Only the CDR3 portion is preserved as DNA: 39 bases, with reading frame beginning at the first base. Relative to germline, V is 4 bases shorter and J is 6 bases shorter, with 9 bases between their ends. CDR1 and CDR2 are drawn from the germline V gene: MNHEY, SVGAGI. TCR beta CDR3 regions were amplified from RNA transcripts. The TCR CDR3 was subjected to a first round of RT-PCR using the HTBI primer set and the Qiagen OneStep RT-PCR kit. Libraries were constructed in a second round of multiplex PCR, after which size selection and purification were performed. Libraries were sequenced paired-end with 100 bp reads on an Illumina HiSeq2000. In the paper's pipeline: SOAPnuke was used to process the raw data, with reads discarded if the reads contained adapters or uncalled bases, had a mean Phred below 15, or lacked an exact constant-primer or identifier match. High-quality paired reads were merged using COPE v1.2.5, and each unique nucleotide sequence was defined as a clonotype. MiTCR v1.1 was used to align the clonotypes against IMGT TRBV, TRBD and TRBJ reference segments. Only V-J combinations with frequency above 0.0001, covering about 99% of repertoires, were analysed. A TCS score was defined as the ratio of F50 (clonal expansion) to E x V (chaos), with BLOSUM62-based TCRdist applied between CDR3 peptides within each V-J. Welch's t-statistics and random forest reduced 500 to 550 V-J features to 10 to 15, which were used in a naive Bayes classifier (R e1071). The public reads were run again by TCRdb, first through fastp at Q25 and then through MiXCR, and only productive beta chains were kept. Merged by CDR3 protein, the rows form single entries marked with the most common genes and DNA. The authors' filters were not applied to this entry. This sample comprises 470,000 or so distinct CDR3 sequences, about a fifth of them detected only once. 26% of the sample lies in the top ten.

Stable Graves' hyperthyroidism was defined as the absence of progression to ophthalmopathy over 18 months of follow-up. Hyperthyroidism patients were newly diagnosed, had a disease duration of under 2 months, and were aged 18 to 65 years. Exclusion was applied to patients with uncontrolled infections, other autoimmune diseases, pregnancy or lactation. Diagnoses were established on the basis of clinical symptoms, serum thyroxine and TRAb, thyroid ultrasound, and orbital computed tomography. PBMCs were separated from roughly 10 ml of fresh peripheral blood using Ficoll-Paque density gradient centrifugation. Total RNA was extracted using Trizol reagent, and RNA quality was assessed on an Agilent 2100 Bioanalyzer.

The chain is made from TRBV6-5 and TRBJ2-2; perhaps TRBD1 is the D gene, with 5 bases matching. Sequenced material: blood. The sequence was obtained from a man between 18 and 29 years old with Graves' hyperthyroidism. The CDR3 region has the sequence CASSSIGAGELFF. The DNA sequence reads TGTGCCAGCAGTTCCATAGGGGCCGGGGAGCTGTTTTTT.